This TCR beta chain was documented in a study of molecular identifiers for immune sequencing clone quantification. TCRdb processed the PCR reads anew with MiXCR; each CDR3 protein has one entry. This table holds 85,000 to 100,000 distinct CDR3 sequences, 21% found once. Germline lookup yields CDR1 SQVTM and CDR2 ANQGSEA. CDR3 size: 13 residues. Trimming left V 2 bases short and J 7 bases short, with 11 bases between. In the case of this clonotype: A much larger clone differs from this one at a single base, so this may be a read error.

The sequence derives from a human donor in good health. Some libraries in this study had Jurkat cell RNA spiked in. V and J are TRBV29-1 and TRBJ2-2; D unresolved. Sequenced material: naive CD8+ T cells from blood, with Jurkat cell RNA spiked in. Subset indicated: FACS-sorted CD8+CD4-CCR7+CD45RA+ naive T cells. The CDR3 coding sequence is TGCAGCGTTGAACCAACTCTTAGCGGGGAGCTGTTTTTT. This encodes CSVEPTLSGELFF.